This T cell receptor (beta chain) was profiled in a study of breast tumors, draining lymph nodes, adjacent tissues. The CDR3 extends over 16 amino acids. The study, taken as a whole, reports: The lymph node origin of tumor T cells was framed as consistent with a hypothesis, not demonstrated. Tumor repertoires ranked between lymph nodes and nontumor tissue in diversity, with V and J gene preferences. Data fit most tumor T cells coming from lymph node, expanding in tumor.

The lymph nodes were axillary draining lymph nodes from breast cancer patients. Notes on this clonotype: No antigen is known for it.

From the multiplex PCR reads, TCRdb called clonotypes with MiXCR, one entry per CDR3 protein. The table has approximately 130,000 distinct CDR3 sequences, 20% to 25% seen once; the top ten hold roughly 2.6%. Input material: axillary lymph node tissue. The gene calls are TRBV3-2 and TRBJ2-1; the table's TRBD2 call for D was not verified on the DNA. TRBV3-2 is a known pseudogene. The TCR comes from a female donor with breast cancer. Some clones in this sample may be carry-over from other donors' samples. The CDR3: CASSHRAGELYNEQFF. The CDR3 coding sequence is TGTGCCAGCAGCCATAGAGCGGGGGAACTCTACAATGAGCAGTTCTTC.